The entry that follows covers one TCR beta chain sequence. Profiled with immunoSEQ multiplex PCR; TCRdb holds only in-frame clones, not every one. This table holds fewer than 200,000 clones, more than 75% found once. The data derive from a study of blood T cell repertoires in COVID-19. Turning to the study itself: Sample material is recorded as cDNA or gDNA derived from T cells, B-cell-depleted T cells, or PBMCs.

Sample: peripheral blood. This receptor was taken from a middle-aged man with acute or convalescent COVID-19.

CDR3 in amino acids: CASTDRGRTEAFF. The CDR3 nucleotides are TGTGCCAGCACCGACAGGGGGCGGACTGAAGCTTTCTTT. The chain employs TRBV5-6 and TRBJ1-1; 10 bases are shared with TRBD1. In germline, CDR1 is SGHDT, CDR2 YYEEEE. V lost 6 bases and J lost 5; bases outside the gene matches: 4. The CDR3 length is 13 residues.